This T cell receptor (beta chain) was profiled in a study of T cell repertoires in cytomegalovirus infection. The CDR3 consists of 12 residues. CDR1 and CDR2 (germline): MNHNS, SASEGT. Trimming took 3 bases from V and 7 from J, leaving 7 bases between them. TCRdb reprocessed the reads via MiXCR and lists one record per CDR3 protein. The repertoire consists of about 330,000 distinct CDR3 sequences, with 8% to 9.5% occurring once and the leading ten covering 4.3%. Sequencing was performed on PBMCs. The TCR sequence derives from a human donor in good health (CMV status not recorded). Some clones in this sample may be carry-over from other donors' samples. This chain uses TRBV6-1 with TRBJ2-4; D unresolved. The CDR3 here is CASSDSPNIQYF. The DNA for the CDR3 is TGTGCCAGCAGTGACTCCCCCAACATTCAGTACTTC.